The 16 T cell receptor beta chains below all came from one sample that was sequenced in a study of blood T cell repertoires in COVID-19. Sequencing was performed with immunoSEQ multiplex PCR; in TCRdb, only in-frame clones are kept and a portion is missing. In the table there are roughly 200,000 clones, around 90% of which are singletons. Sequencing used peripheral blood. These receptors all stem from a man in his sixties with acute or convalescent COVID-19.

The chain couples TRBV7-3 to TRBJ2-1; D remains ambiguous. V lost 5 bases and J 7 bases, leaving 18 bases between the germline ends. Germline V gene lookup returns CDR1 SGHTA and CDR2 FQGTGA. The CDR3 contains 15 residues. The CDR3 nucleotides read TGTGCCAGCAGCCTTGGGTACAGTAATGGGAATGAGCAGTTCTTC. Its translation: CASSLGYSNGNEQFF. Looking up the rest from reference TRBV7-3 and TRBJ2-1 gives the full variable domain: GAGVSQTPSNKVTEKGKYVELRCDPISGHTALYWYRQSLGQGPEFLIYFQGTGAADDSGLPNDRFFAVRPEGSVSTLKIQRTERGDSAVYLCASSLGYSNGNEQFFGPGTRLTVL.

The chain joins TRBV6-5 to TRBJ2-7; D call uncertain. The V and J ends lost 2 bases and 5 bases respectively, with 13 bases between them. This CDR3 contains 14 residues. Germline V gene data show CDR1 as MNHEY and CDR2 as SVGAGI. CDR3 DNA sequence: TGTGCCAGCAGTTACCGTCACAGTCCTAACGAGCAGTACTTC. Encoded protein: CASSYRHSPNEQYF.

The chain is built from TRBV6-5 and TRBJ1-2, with 7 bases lining up with TRBD1. Germline-derived CDR1 and CDR2 are MNHEY and SVGAGI. Trimming at V came to 0 bases and at J to 8 bases, leaving 6 bases not matched to a gene. The CDR3 extends over 14 amino acids. The CDR3, as DNA: TGTGCCAGCAGTTACTCGGGACAGAGGGAAGGCTACACCTTC. This codes for CASSYSGQREGYTF.

The chain carries TRBV28 and TRBJ1-6; a possible D gene is TRBD1 (6 bases). The CDR3 runs 15 residues. Trimming cost V 6 bases and J 9 bases, with 18 bases left between them. Germline V gives CDR1 MDHEN, CDR2 SYDVKM. The chain's CDR3 is CASSPETGLGSPLHF. The CDR3 bases are TGTGCCAGCAGCCCAGAGACAGGCTTAGGTTCACCCCTCCACTTT.

The chain combines TRBV19 with TRBJ2-6; TRBD2 is a possible D gene (6 bases). The germline V and J ends were trimmed by 7 bases and 1 base, with 17 bases remaining between them. The CDR3 consists of 17 residues. From germline, CDR1 is LNHDA and CDR2 SQIVND (reference sequence). The CDR3 is CASTRAGRPSGANVLTF. CDR3 in DNA: TGTGCCAGTACCCGGGCGGGGAGGCCTTCTGGGGCCAACGTCCTGACTTTC.

The chain links TRBV28 to TRBJ1-5; D is ambiguous. Germline V gene lookup returns CDR1 MDHEN and CDR2 SYDVKM. The CDR3 has 10 residues. V lost 5 bases to trimming and J lost 9 bases, with 5 bases between them. The CDR3 loop reads CASSTGPQHF. The CDR3 DNA reads TGTGCCAGCAGTACGGGGCCCCAGCATTTT.

The chain recombines TRBV5-4 with TRBJ1-1, with TRBD1 matching 10 bases. The junction had 6 bases not matched to a gene; V was cut back by 3 bases and J by 10 bases. The CDR3 extends over 13 amino acids. Per germline, CDR1 SGHNT and CDR2 YYREEE (reference sequence). CDR3 in amino acids: CASSSGQGLLAFF. As DNA, the CDR3 is TGTGCCAGCAGCTCGGGACAGGGGTTGTTAGCTTTCTTT.

The chain couples TRBV7-3 to TRBJ2-3, with 9 bases fitting TRBD1. The CDR3 extends over 14 amino acids. CDR1 is SGHTA, CDR2 FQGTGA, per germline. V lost 5 bases to trimming and J lost 6 bases; unmatched junction nucleotides: 6. The CDR3 sequence: CASSTTGGGDTQYF. The CDR3 DNA reads TGTGCCAGCAGCACAACAGGGGGCGGCGATACGCAGTATTTT.

V gene TRBV7-8 combines with J gene TRBJ2-7; TRBD2 might be the D (6 bases). V was cut by 5 bases and J by 7 bases, with 21 bases left in between. Germline assignment: CDR1 SGHVS and CDR2 FQNEAQ. The CDR3 contains 15 residues. For the CDR3, the DNA is TGTGCCAGCAGCCAGCGGGTGCGGGGCAGTACGGAGCAGTACTTC. Amino acid sequence: CASSQRVRGSTEQYF.

This rearrangement joins TRBV30 to TRBJ1-2, with D tentatively TRBD1 (6 bases). The CDR3 runs 11 residues. The V gene lost 3 bases and the J gene lost 7 bases, with 9 bases spanning the gap. Germline CDR1 is GTSNPN and CDR2 is SVGIG (reference sequence). Here the CDR3 reads CAWRGAAGYTF. The CDR3 DNA reads as TGTGCCTGGAGGGGGGCGGCTGGCTACACCTTC.

The chain carries TRBV27 and TRBJ2-1; 7 nucleotides agree with TRBD2. The V and J ends lost 8 bases and 5 bases, in that order; junction bases with no gene match: 18. The germline V gene encodes CDR1 MNHEY and CDR2 SMNVEV (reference sequence). This CDR3 has 17 amino acids. CDR3 in amino acids: CASCPERGPSLHNEQFF. The CDR3 region has the DNA TGTGCCAGCTGCCCCGAGCGGGGACCCTCCCTTCACAATGAGCAGTTCTTC.

This clone was observed a few times. The chain carries TRBV6-2 or TRBV6-3 and TRBJ1-1, with 8 bases lining up with TRBD1. The CDR3 sequence is 17 residues long. J gave up 11 bases and V 0 bases, and 17 bases lay outside the gene matches. Germline CDR1 is MNHEY and CDR2 is SVGEGT. The CDR3 protein is CASSYSQGQAHQGYAFF. CDR3 DNA sequence: TGTGCCAGCAGTTACTCCCAGGGACAGGCCCACCAGGGGTATGCTTTCTTT.

The chain uses TRBV4-3 and TRBJ2-7, with 8 bases identical to TRBD1. This CDR3 is built from 14 residues. Germline trimming cut 2 bases from V and 5 bases from J; bases unmatched to any gene: 5. Germline lookup yields CDR1 LGHNA and CDR2 YSLEER. Written as DNA, the CDR3 is TGCGCCAGCAGCCAAACGACAGGGGCAGACGAGCAGTACTTC. Translated: CASSQTTGADEQYF.

The chain joins TRBV5-4 to TRBJ1-2; tentative D call: TRBD1 (6 bases). Germline CDR1 reads SGHNT; CDR2 reads YYREEE (reference sequence). This CDR3 comprises 16 residues. Trimming stripped 2 bases from V and 8 bases from J, with 22 bases between. CDR3 loop: CASSFPAQGGYRGYTF. CDR3 bases: TGTGCCAGCAGCTTTCCGGCACAGGGTGGCTATCGAGGCTACACCTTC.

Regarding this clone: The same CDR3 is also encoded by other DNA sequences in this sample. The V and J genes are TRBV29-1 and TRBJ2-7, with a weak D call TRBD1 (5 bases). V lost 4 bases to trimming and J lost 0 bases, with 7 bases between them. Germline loops: CDR1 SQVTM, CDR2 ANQGSEA. CDR3 length equals 12 residues. CDR3 DNA sequence: TGCAGCGTTGTAACAGGCTCCTACGAGCAGTACTTC. Protein sequence: CSVVTGSYEQYF.

The rearrangement joins TRBV18 to TRBJ1-2; TRBD1 matches at 10 bases. The V gene's germline CDR1 is KGHSH and CDR2 LQKENI. The junction had 10 bases not matched to a gene; V was cut back by 5 bases and J by 4 bases. The CDR3 spans 16 residues. The chain's CDR3 is CASSEIGQGGSYGYTF. The CDR3 DNA is TGTGCCAGCTCAGAAATCGGACAGGGGGGCTCCTATGGCTACACCTTC.